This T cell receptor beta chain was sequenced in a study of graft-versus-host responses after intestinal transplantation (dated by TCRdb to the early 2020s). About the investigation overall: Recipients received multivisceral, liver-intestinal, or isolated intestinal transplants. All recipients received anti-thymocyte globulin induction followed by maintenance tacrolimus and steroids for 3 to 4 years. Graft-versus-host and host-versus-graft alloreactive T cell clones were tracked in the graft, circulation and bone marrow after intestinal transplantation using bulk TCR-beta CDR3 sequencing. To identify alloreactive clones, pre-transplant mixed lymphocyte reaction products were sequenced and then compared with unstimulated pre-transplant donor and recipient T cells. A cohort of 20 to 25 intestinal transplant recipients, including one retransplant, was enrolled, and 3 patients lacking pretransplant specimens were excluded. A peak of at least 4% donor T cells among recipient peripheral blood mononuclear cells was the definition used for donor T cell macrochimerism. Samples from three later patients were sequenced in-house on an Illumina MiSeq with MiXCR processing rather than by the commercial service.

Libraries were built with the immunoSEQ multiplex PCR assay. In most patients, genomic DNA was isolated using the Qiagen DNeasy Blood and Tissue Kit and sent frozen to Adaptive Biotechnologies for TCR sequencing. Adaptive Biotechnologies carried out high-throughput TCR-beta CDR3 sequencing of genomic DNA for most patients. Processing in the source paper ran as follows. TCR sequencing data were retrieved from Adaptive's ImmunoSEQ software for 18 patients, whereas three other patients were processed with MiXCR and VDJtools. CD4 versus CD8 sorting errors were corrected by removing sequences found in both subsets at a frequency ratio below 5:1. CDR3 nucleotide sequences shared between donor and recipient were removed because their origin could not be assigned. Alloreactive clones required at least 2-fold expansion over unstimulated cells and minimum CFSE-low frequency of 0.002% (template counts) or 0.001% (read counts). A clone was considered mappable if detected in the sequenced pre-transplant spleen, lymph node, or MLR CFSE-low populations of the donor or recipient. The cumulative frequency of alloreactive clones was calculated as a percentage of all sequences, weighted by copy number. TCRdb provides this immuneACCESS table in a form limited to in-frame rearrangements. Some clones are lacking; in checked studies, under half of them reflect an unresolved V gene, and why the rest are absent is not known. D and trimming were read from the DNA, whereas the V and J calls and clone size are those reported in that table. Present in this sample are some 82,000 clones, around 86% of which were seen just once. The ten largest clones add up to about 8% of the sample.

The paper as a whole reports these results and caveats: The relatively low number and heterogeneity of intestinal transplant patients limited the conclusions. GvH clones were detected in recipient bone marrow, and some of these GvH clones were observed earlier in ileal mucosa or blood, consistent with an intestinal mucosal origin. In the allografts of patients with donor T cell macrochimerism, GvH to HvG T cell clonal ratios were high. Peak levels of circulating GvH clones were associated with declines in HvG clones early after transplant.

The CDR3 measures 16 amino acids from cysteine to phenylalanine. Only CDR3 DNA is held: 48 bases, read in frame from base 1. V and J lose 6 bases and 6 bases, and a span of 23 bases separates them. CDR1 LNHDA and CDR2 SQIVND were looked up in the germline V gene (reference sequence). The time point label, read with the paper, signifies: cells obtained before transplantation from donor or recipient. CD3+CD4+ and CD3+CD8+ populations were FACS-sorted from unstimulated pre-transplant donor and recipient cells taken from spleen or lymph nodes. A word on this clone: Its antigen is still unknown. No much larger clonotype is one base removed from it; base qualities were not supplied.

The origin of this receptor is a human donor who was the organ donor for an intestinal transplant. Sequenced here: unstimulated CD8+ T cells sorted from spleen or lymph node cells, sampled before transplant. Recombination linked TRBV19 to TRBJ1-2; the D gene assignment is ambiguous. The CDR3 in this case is CASSRNLDSHKDGYTF. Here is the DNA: TGTGCCAGTAGCCGCAACCTAGACTCTCATAAAGATGGCTACACCTTC. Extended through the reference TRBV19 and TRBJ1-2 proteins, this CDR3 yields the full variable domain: DGGITQSPKYLFRKEGQNVTLSCEQNLNHDAMYWYRQDPGQGLRLIYYSQIVNDFQKGDIAEGYSVSREKKESFPLTVTSAQKNPTAFYLCASSRNLDSHKDGYTFGSGTRLTVV.